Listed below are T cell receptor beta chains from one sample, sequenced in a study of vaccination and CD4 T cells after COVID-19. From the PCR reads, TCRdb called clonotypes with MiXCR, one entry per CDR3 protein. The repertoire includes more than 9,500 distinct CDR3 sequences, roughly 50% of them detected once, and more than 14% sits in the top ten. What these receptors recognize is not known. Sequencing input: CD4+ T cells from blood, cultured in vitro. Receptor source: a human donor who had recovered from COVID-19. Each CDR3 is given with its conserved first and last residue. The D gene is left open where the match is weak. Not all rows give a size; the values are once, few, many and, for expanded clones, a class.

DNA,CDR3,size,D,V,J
TGTGCCGAAGGGGTCCCGAACACTGAAGCTTTCTTT,CAEGVPNTEAFF,NA,NA,TRBV6-1,TRBJ1-1
TGTGCCAGCGTTCAAACAATACCGGGACCAGGAAACACCATATATTTT,CASVQTIPGPGNTIYF,NA,NA,TRBV28,TRBJ1-3
TGTGCCATCAGGGAGACAGGGGGGATCTACGAGCAGTACTTC,CAIRETGGIYEQYF,NA,TRBD1,TRBV10-3,TRBJ2-7
TGTGCCAGCAGTCCTGGGACTAGCGGGAGCTACGAGCAGTACTTC,CASSPGTSGSYEQYF,once,TRBD2,TRBV28,TRBJ2-7
TGTGCCAGCAGTTTGGAGGGACAGAGAAATTCACCCCTCCACTTT,CASSLEGQRNSPLHF,NA,TRBD1,TRBV28,TRBJ1-6
TGCAGTGCTAGCGCGACTAGCGGGGCTTCAGATACGCAGTATTTT,CSASATSGASDTQYF,few,TRBD2,TRBV20-1,TRBJ2-3
TGTGCCAGCAGTGGAAGCGGGAGAGGTGCAGATACGCAGTATTTT,CASSGSGRGADTQYF,NA,TRBD2,TRBV2,TRBJ2-3
TGTGCCAGCAACCAATTGAACACTGAAGCTTTCTTT,CASNQLNTEAFF,NA,NA,TRBV7-2,TRBJ1-1
TGTGCCACCAGCCGTGATCTGGAGACCCAGTACTTC,CATSRDLETQYF,few,NA,TRBV15,TRBJ2-5
TGTGCCATCAGTGAGCCGACTCGACCAAGCGGGGAGACCCAGTACTTC,CAISEPTRPSGETQYF,NA,NA,TRBV10-3,TRBJ2-5
TGTGCCAGCAGTTACTCAGGGCGTTTGGCTGGAAACACCATATATTTT,CASSYSGRLAGNTIYF,NA,NA,TRBV6-5,TRBJ1-3
TGTGCCAGCATTTCAGACAGGGGTGATCAAACTAAGGGGCAGTATTTT,CASISDRGDQTKGQYF,few,TRBD1,TRBV6-1,TRBJ2-3
TGTGCCAGCAGTGAGGGTGACAGGGGCACAGATACGCAGTATTTT,CASSEGDRGTDTQYF,NA,TRBD1,TRBV25-1,TRBJ2-3
TGTGCCAGCAGTTACGGTAGGGAGCTGTTTTTT,CASSYGRELFF,few,NA,TRBV6-5,TRBJ2-2
TGTGCCAGCAGCTTAGGTCCGGGCCGTAACAATCAGCCCCAGCATTTT,CASSLGPGRNNQPQHF,few,NA,TRBV7-2,TRBJ1-5
TGTGCCAGCAGAGTCCATGGGGCAACCTACGAGCAGTACTTC,CASRVHGATYEQYF,NA,NA,TRBV6-1,TRBJ2-7
TGTGCCAGCAGTTTGACAGGGCTGAACACTGAAGCTTTCTTT,CASSLTGLNTEAFF,NA,TRBD1,TRBV6-2/TRBV6-3,TRBJ1-1
TGTGCCAGCAGTTACCTAGGGCTAAGGGGTGAGCAGTTCTTC,CASSYLGLRGEQFF,NA,NA,TRBV6-5,TRBJ2-1
TGCAGTGCTAGAAGGGCCGCTGGCACCAACTATGGCTACACCTTC,CSARRAAGTNYGYTF,NA,NA,TRBV20-1,TRBJ1-2
TGTGCCAGCAGCTTGGGATGGGGTTCCAAAAACATTCAGTACTTC,CASSLGWGSKNIQYF,NA,NA,TRBV5-5,TRBJ2-4
TGCAGTGCTAGTGGCAGGGCTGATCGACAGCCCCAGCATTTT,CSASGRADRQPQHF,NA,NA,TRBV20-1,TRBJ1-5
TGTGCCGGCGGTACGGGTTCGGGGGCCAACGTCCTGACTTTC,CAGGTGSGANVLTF,NA,NA,TRBV11-3,TRBJ2-6
TGTGCCAGCAGCCCCCAAGAGATTGAAGCTTTCTTT,CASSPQEIEAFF,NA,NA,TRBV7-8,TRBJ1-1
TGCGCCAGCAGCCTTTTTTGGGGTTCCTACGAGCAGTACTTC,CASSLFWGSYEQYF,few,NA,TRBV4-3,TRBJ2-7
TGTGCCAGCTCACAAGACAGCTCCTATGGCTACACCTTC,CASSQDSSYGYTF,NA,NA,TRBV18,TRBJ1-2
TGTGCCAGCAGCGTAGGCCCCAGGGACTACGAGCAGTACTTC,CASSVGPRDYEQYF,NA,NA,TRBV9,TRBJ2-7
TGCAGCGTTGAGCTTTTGGGAATCGGTGGCTACACCTTC,CSVELLGIGGYTF,few,NA,TRBV29-1,TRBJ1-2
TGCAGTCCCTATCGCTACAGCAATCAGCCCCAGCATTTT,CSPYRYSNQPQHF,few,NA,TRBV20-1,TRBJ1-5
TGTGCCAGCAGCTTAGCGAGGCCGACCTCTGGAAACACCATATATTTT,CASSLARPTSGNTIYF,few,NA,TRBV7-2,TRBJ1-3
TGCAGTGCTATGTCAGGGTTCAGTGGCTACACCTTC,CSAMSGFSGYTF,few,NA,TRBV20-1,TRBJ1-2
TGTGCCAGCAGCCCCCGGGGTAGGCGGGAGCAGTACTTC,CASSPRGRREQYF,NA,NA,TRBV7-2,TRBJ2-7
TGTGCCAGCACCGATTCTGTCCCGCCCTACGAGCAGTACTTC,CASTDSVPPYEQYF,NA,NA,TRBV12-3/TRBV12-4,TRBJ2-7
TGTGCCTGGAGCCGCGCAGGGACAGTCAATCAGCCCCAGCATTTT,CAWSRAGTVNQPQHF,few,TRBD1,TRBV30,TRBJ1-5
TGCGCCAGCAGCCAAGGCGCCTCAAACTACGAGCAGTACTTC,CASSQGASNYEQYF,NA,NA,TRBV4-3,TRBJ2-7
TGTGCCAGCAGTGGGACAGTACTTGAAGCTTTCTTT,CASSGTVLEAFF,few,NA,TRBV6-1,TRBJ1-1
TGTGCCTGGACCCGGGACAGCTATAACTATGGCTACACCTTC,CAWTRDSYNYGYTF,NA,TRBD1,TRBV30,TRBJ1-2
TGTGCCAGCAGCCGAATTGTCCATGGGGGCACTGAAGCTTTCTTT,CASSRIVHGGTEAFF,NA,NA,TRBV28,TRBJ1-1
TGTGCCAGCAGCTTGGGGGGAGTCACGCAAGAGACCCAGTACTTC,CASSLGGVTQETQYF,NA,NA,TRBV7-6,TRBJ2-5
TGTGCCAGCACCCGCACAGGGGGCGCATGGGGCTACACCTTC,CASTRTGGAWGYTF,medium-sized,TRBD1,TRBV6-1,TRBJ1-2
TGCGCCAGCAGCCGGACCCCGACAGCAGGTCAGCCCCAGCATTTT,CASSRTPTAGQPQHF,NA,NA,TRBV4-1,TRBJ1-5
TGTGCCAGCAGCCCATGGGGACAGGGAGTTGGAAAACTGTTTTTT,CASSPWGQGVGKLFF,NA,TRBD1,TRBV28,TRBJ1-4
TGTGCCAGCAGATCCGGGACCAATCAGCCCCAGCATTTT,CASRSGTNQPQHF,NA,NA,TRBV28,TRBJ1-5
TGTGCCACCAGTGATTTGCCGGACAGGGGTAATGAGCAGTTCTTC,CATSDLPDRGNEQFF,NA,TRBD1,TRBV24-1,TRBJ2-1
TGTGCCAGCAGCTTGGAATCCACTAACTATGGCTACACCTTC,CASSLESTNYGYTF,NA,NA,TRBV5-4,TRBJ1-2
TGTGCCAGTAGTGCGACTAGCGGTTGGAGTGAGCAGTTCTTC,CASSATSGWSEQFF,NA,TRBD2,TRBV19,TRBJ2-1
TGTGCCAGCGGGAAAGCGGGAGGGCCCACAGATACGCAGTATTTT,CASGKAGGPTDTQYF,NA,TRBD2,TRBV9,TRBJ2-3
TGTGCCAGAGCGGAAAGCTCCTACGAGCAGTACTTC,CARAESSYEQYF,NA,NA,TRBV21-1,TRBJ2-7
TGTGCCAGCAGCACGGGACTAGTCAATGAGCAGTTCTTC,CASSTGLVNEQFF,few,TRBD2,TRBV5-4,TRBJ2-1
TGTGCCAGCAGTTTGGGGCAGGGGATGAACACTGAAGCTTTCTTT,CASSLGQGMNTEAFF,few,NA,TRBV12-3/TRBV12-4,TRBJ1-1
TGTGCCAGCAGCTTAGACGCAAGCACCGGGGAGCTGTTTTTT,CASSLDASTGELFF,NA,NA,TRBV7-3,TRBJ2-2
TGTGCCAGCAGCTCGGGACTAGCGGCCTACAATGAGCAGTTCTTC,CASSSGLAAYNEQFF,once,TRBD2,TRBV11-3,TRBJ2-1